Shown below are 16 T cell receptor beta chains from a single sample sequenced in a study of metastatic and nonmetastatic thyroid tumors. All patients were untreated before thyroid surgery. TCRdb recomputed clones from the PCR reads via MiXCR. The table has about 34,000 clones, less than 40% seen once. Source material: tumor tissue. These receptors came from a female donor with papillary thyroid cancer or a benign thyroid nodule (not recorded which). Some clones in this sample may be carry-over from other donors' samples.

The chain recombines TRBV6-1 with TRBJ2-5, with 7 bases fitting TRBD2. The CDR3 sequence is 13 residues long. Looked up from germline, CDR1 is MNHNS and CDR2 is SASEGT. Unmatched junction bases numbered 6, after V lost 6 bases and J lost 5 bases. CDR3 region: CASSHGGGETQYF. CDR3 sequence (DNA): TGTGCCAGCAGCCATGGGGGGGGGGAGACCCAGTACTTC.

This clone is classed as medium-sized. The genes are TRBV11-1 and TRBJ2-2, with TRBD1 as a possible D gene (6 bases). The CDR3 sequence is 13 residues long. Trimming took 5 bases from V and 3 from J, leaving 7 bases between them. From germline, CDR1 is SGHAT and CDR2 FQDESV (reference sequence). CDR3 in amino acids: CASSQGYTGELFF. CDR3 in DNA: TGTGCCAGCAGCCAGGGGTACACCGGGGAGCTGTTTTTT.

The chain joins TRBV2 to TRBJ1-2; D gene unclear. Per germline, CDR1 SNHLY and CDR2 FYNNEI. V was shortened by 8 bases and J by 3 bases, with 7 bases between the two germline ends. The CDR3 length is 11 residues. This chain's CDR3 is CASGTDYGYTF. The DNA of the CDR3 is TGTGCCAGCGGAACAGACTATGGCTACACCTTC.

This chain connects TRBV29-1 to TRBJ2-1, with D perhaps matching TRBD1 (5 bases). The CDR3 consists of 13 residues. Trimming left V 3 bases short and J 3 bases short, with 9 bases between. The germline gives CDR1 SQVTM, CDR2 ANQGSEA. The CDR3 loop is CSVDARGYNEQFF. In DNA form, the CDR3 reads TGCAGCGTTGATGCTAGGGGCTACAATGAGCAGTTCTTC.

This clone came up a few times. The chain has TRBV6-1 and TRBJ2-7; tentative D call: TRBD2 (6 bases). The CDR3 covers 11 residues. V lost 1 base and J 12 bases, leaving 10 bases between the germline ends. Germline V CDR1 and CDR2: MNHNS, SASEGT. In DNA form, the CDR3 reads TGTGCCAGCAGTGAAGTAGGGGAGGCGTACTTC. Translating it yields CASSEVGEAYF.

Note on this clone: Germline and junction disagree at one end, which may indicate a read error. The chain has TRBV12-3 or TRBV12-4 and TRBJ2-1; D is undetermined. The CDR3 is 13 amino acids. Written as DNA, the CDR3 is TGTGCCAGCAGTTTTAAGGGCCACAATGAGCATTTCTTC. Its translation: CASSFKGHNEHFF.

This sequence joins TRBV11-1 and TRBJ2-7, with 8 bases lining up with TRBD1. The length of the CDR3 is 14 residues. Trimming took 4 bases from V and 4 from J; bases not matched to a gene: 6. Germline CDR1 SGHAT, CDR2 FQDESV (reference sequence). This chain's CDR3 is CASSWDRWGYEQYF. As DNA, the CDR3 is TGTGCCAGCAGCTGGGACAGGTGGGGGTACGAGCAGTACTTC.

With respect to this clone: One end of the junction fails to match germline, which may point to a read error. V gene TRBV6-2 or TRBV6-3 combines with J gene TRBJ2-2; D may correspond to TRBD1 or TRBD2 (5 bases each). CDR1 MNHEY and CDR2 SVGEGT come from the germline V gene. This CDR3 comprises 18 residues. The DNA for the CDR3 is TGTGCCAGCAGTCTTCGAGGGGTTTGGGGCGCGGACACCTGGGAGCTGTTTTTT. It translates to CASSLRGVWGADTWELFF.

This clone has a handful of counts. This sequence joins TRBV7-3 and TRBJ2-3; TRBD1 might be the D (5 bases). CDR3 length: 15 residues. V gave up 8 bases and J gave up 4 bases, with 19 bases separating them. Germline assignment: CDR1 SGHTA and CDR2 FQGTGA. The CDR3 DNA is TGTGCCAGCTCCGTGGCAGGGTCGGTATCAGATACGCAGTATTTT. This encodes CASSVAGSVSDTQYF.

The sample holds a few counts of this clone. This chain connects TRBV12-3 or TRBV12-4 to TRBJ2-7; D gene uncertain. This CDR3 has 13 residues. The V end lost 2 bases, the J end lost 4 bases, and 9 bases lay between the germline ends. CDR3 sequence: CASSLFSLYEQYF. DNA of the CDR3: TGTGCCAGCAGTTTATTCTCCCTATACGAGCAGTACTTC.

The V and J genes are TRBV30 and TRBJ1-1; perhaps TRBD1 as D (5 bases). This CDR3 contains 13 residues. CDR1 is GTSNPN, CDR2 SVGIG, per germline (reference sequence). The V end was cut by 2 bases, the J end by 4 bases, with 11 bases between. CDR3 in DNA: TGTGCCTGGAGTTCGGACGGGGGCACTGAAGCTTTCTTT. Its translation: CAWSSDGGTEAFF.

The V and J genes are TRBV28 and TRBJ2-1; D is uncertain. This CDR3 contains 12 residues. V was trimmed by 9 bases and J by 3 bases, leaving 9 bases between them. From germline, CDR1 is MDHEN and CDR2 SYDVKM. The CDR3 loop reads CASSWGYNEQFF. The CDR3 DNA reads as TGTGCCAGTTCATGGGGCTACAATGAGCAGTTCTTC.

A few counts support this clone. The V call is TRBV27, the J call TRBJ1-6; D uncertain. In germline, CDR1 is MNHEY, CDR2 SMNVEV (reference sequence). This CDR3 has 12 amino acids. V gave up 3 bases and J gave up 6 bases, with 3 bases separating them. CDR3 loop: CASSFANSPLHF. CDR3 DNA sequence: TGTGCCAGCAGTTTCGCTAATTCACCCCTCCACTTT.

CDR3 residues: CASSWTANQPQHF. The CDR3 nucleotides are TGTGCCAGCAGCTGGACGGCCAATCAGCCCCAGCATTTT. This chain uses TRBV11-1 with TRBJ1-5; D gene unclear. CDR1 and CDR2 from the germline V gene are SGHAT and FQDESV (reference sequence). Trimming stripped 4 bases from V and 3 bases from J, with 7 bases between. The CDR3 consists of 13 residues.

V and J are TRBV6-1 and TRBJ1-4, with D tentatively TRBD1 (5 bases). Trimming shortened V by 6 bases and J by 0 bases, and 14 bases separated the two germline ends. Germline V gene lookup returns CDR1 MNHNS and CDR2 SASEGT. This CDR3 is built from 16 residues. CDR3 region: CASRDRDPATNEKLFF. The DNA for the CDR3 is TGTGCCAGCAGGGACCGGGACCCAGCAACTAATGAAAAACTGTTTTTT.

The genes are TRBV19 and TRBJ1-2; TRBD1 aligns across 7 bases. From germline, CDR1 is LNHDA and CDR2 SQIVND (reference sequence). The CDR3 is 17 residues long. The V gene end was trimmed by 1 base and the J gene end by 3 bases; junction bases not matched to a gene: 11. The CDR3 DNA is TGTGCCAGTAGTATAGCTCTCCTGAGCCAGGGGGACTATGGCTACACCTTC. This translates into CASSIALLSQGDYGYTF.